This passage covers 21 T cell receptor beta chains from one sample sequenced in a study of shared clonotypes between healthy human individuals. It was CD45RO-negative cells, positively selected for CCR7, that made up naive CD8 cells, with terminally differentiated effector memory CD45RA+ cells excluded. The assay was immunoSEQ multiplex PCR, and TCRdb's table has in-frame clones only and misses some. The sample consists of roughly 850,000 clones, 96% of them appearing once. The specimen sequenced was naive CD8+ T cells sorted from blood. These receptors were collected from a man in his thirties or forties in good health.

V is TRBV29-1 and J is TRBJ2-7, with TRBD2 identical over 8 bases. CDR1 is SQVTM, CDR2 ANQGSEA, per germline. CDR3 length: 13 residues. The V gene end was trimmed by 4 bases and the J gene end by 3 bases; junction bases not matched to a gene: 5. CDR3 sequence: CSVAGGSLYEQYF. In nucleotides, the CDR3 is TGCAGCGTTGCGGGGGGGAGTCTCTACGAGCAGTACTTC.

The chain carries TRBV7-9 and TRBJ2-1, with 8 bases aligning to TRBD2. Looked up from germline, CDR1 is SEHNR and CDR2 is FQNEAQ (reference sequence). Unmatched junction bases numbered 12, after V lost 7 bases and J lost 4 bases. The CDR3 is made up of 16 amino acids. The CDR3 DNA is TGTGCCAGCAACCCCGGACTAGCAACTGCGTACAATGAGCAGTTCTTC. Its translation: CASNPGLATAYNEQFF.

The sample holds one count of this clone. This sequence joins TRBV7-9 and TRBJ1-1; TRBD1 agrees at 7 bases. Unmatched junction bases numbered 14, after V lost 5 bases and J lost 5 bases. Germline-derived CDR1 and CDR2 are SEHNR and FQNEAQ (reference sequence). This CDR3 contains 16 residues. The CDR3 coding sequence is TGTGCCAGCAGCCCTCGGGACAGAGGGCCCTTAACTGAAGCTTTCTTT. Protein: CASSPRDRGPLTEAFF.

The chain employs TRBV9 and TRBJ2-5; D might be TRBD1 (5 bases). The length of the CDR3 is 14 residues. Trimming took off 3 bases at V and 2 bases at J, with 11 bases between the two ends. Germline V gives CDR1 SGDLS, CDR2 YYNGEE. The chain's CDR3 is CASSEGVGQETQYF. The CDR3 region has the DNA TGTGCCAGCAGCGAAGGGGTCGGGCAAGAGACCCAGTACTTC.

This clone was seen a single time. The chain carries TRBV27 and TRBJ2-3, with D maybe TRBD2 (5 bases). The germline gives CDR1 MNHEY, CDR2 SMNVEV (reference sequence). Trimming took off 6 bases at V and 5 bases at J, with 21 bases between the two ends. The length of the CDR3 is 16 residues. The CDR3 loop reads CASSPEGELVGDTQYF. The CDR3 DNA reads TGTGCCAGCAGCCCCGAGGGAGAGTTGGTCGGAGATACGCAGTATTTT.

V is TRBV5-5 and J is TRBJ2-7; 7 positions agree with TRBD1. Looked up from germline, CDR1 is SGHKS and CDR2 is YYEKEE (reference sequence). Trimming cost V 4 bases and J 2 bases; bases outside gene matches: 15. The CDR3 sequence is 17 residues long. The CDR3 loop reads CASSHPSLTGTTYEQYF. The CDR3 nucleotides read TGTGCCAGCAGCCACCCCTCCCTGACAGGGACCACCTACGAGCAGTACTTC.

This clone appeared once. The CDR3 DNA reads TGTGCCAGCAGCGTAGAGTTCGGCTACAATGAGCAGTTCTTC. Translated: CASSVEFGYNEQFF. This chain joins TRBV9 and TRBJ2-1; D gene ambiguous. Trimming removed 0 bases from V and 3 bases from J, with 7 bases in between. The CDR3 totals 14 residues. From germline, CDR1 is SGDLS and CDR2 YYNGEE.

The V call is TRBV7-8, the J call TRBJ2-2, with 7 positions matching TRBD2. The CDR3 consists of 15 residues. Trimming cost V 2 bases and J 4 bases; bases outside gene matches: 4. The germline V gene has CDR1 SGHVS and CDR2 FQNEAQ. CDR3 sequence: CASSLMRETTGELFF. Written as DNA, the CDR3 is TGTGCCAGCAGCTTAATGCGGGAGACCACCGGGGAGCTGTTTTTT.

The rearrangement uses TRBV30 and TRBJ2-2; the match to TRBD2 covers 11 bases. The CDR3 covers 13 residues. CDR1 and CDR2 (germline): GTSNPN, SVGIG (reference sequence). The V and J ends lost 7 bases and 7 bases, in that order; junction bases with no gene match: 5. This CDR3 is CALTSGAVGELFF. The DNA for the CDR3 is TGTGCCTTGACTAGCGGGGCGGTCGGGGAGCTGTTTTTT.

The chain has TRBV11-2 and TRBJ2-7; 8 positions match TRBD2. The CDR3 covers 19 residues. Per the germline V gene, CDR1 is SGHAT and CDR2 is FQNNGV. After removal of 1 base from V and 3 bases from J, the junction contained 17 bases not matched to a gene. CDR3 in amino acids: CASSLALGLASSLIYEQYF. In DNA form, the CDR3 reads TGTGCCAGCAGCTTAGCGCTCGGACTAGCCAGTTCCCTAATCTACGAGCAGTACTTC. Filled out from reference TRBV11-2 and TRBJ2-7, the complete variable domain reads EAGVAQSPRYKIIEKRQSVAFWCNPISGHATLYWYQQILGQGPKLLIQFQNNGVVDDSQLPKDRFSAERLKGVDSTLKIQPAKLEDSAVYLCASSLALGLASSLIYEQYFGPGTRLTVT.

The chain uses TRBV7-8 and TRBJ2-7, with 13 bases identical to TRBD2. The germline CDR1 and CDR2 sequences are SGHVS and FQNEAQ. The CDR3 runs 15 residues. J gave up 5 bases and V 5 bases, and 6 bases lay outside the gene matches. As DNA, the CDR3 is TGTGCCAGCAGCACTTCCGGGACTAGCGGGGACGAGCAGTACTTC. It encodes CASSTSGTSGDEQYF.

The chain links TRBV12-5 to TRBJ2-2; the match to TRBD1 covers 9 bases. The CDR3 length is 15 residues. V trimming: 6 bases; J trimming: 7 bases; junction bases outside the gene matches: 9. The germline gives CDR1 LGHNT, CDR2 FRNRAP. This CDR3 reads CASGLTGQGYGELFF. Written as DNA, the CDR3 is TGTGCTAGTGGATTAACGGGACAGGGCTACGGGGAGCTGTTTTTT. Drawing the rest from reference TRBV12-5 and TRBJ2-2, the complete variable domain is DARVTQTPRHKVTEMGQEVTMRCQPILGHNTVFWYRQTMMQGLELLAYFRNRAPLDDSGMPKDRFSAEMPDATLATLKIQPSEPRDSAVYFCASGLTGQGYGELFFGEGSRLTVL.

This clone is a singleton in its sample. CDR3 bases: TGTGCCAGCAGCTTAGCTCGGGGGGGCTCAAGCACAGATACGCAGTATTTT. Translated: CASSLARGGSSTDTQYF. This sequence joins TRBV11-3 and TRBJ2-3; TRBD2 aligns across 8 bases. V trimming: 1 base; J trimming: 0 bases; junction bases outside the gene matches: 6. CDR1 SGHNT and CDR2 YENEEA come from the germline V gene. The CDR3 loop spans 17 amino acids.

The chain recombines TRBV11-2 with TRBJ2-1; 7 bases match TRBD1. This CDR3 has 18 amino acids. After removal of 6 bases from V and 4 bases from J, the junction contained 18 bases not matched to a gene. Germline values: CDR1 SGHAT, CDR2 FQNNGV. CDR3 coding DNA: TGTGCCAGCAGTCCCAATTACAGGGGACCACACAATTACAATGAGCAGTTCTTC. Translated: CASSPNYRGPHNYNEQFF.

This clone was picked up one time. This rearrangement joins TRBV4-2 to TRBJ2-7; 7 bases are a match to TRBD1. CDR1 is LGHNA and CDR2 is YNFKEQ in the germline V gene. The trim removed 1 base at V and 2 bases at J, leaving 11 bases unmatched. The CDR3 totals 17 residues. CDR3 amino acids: CASSQGGLRDRAYEQYF. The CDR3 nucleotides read TGTGCCAGCAGCCAAGGAGGGCTCCGGGACAGAGCCTACGAGCAGTACTTC.

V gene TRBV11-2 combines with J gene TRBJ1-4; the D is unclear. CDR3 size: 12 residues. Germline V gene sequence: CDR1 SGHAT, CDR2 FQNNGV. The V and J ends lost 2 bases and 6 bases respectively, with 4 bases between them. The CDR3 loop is CASSLFDEKLFF. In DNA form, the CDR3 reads TGTGCCAGCAGCTTATTTGATGAAAAACTGTTTTTT.

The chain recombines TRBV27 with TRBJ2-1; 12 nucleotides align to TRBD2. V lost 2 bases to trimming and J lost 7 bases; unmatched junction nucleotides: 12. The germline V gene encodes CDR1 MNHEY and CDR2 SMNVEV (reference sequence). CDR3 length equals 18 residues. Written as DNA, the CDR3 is TGTGCCAGCAGTTTAAGGATACCAGGACTAGCGGGGCCTAATGAGCAGTTCTTC. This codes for CASSLRIPGLAGPNEQFF.

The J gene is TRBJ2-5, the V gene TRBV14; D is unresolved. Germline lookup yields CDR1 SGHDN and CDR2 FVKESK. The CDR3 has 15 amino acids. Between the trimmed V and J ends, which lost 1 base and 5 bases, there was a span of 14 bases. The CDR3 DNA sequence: TGTGCCAGCAGCCAAGTAGGTCTTCTCCGGGAGACCCAGTACTTC. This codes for CASSQVGLLRETQYF.

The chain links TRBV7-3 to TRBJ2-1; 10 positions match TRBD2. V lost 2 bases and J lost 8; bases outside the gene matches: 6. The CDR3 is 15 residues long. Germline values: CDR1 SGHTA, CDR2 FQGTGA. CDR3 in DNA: TGTGCCAGCAGCTTATATCTAGCGGGAGACCATGAGCAGTTCTTC. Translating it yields CASSLYLAGDHEQFF. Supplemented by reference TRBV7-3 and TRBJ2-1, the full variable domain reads GAGVSQTPSNKVTEKGKYVELRCDPISGHTALYWYRQSLGQGPEFLIYFQGTGAADDSGLPNDRFFAVRPEGSVSTLKIQRTERGDSAVYLCASSLYLAGDHEQFFGPGTRLTVL.

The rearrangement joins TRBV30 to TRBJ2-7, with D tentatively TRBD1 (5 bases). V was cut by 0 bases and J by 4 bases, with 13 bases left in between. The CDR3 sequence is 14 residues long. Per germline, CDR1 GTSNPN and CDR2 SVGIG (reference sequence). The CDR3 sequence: CAWSVRALPYEQYF. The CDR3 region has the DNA TGTGCCTGGAGTGTCAGGGCACTCCCTTACGAGCAGTACTTC.

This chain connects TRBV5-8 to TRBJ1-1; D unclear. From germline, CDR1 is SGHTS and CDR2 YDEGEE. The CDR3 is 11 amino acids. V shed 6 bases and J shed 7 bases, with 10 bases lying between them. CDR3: CASTPFIEAFF. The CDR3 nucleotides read TGTGCCAGCACCCCCTTCATTGAAGCTTTCTTT.